This T cell receptor beta chain was captured by sequencing in a study of T cell responses to AZD1222 COVID-19 vaccine (dated by TCRdb to about 2021). As for the study more broadly: AZD1222 recipients with second doses at about 4 weeks or about 12 weeks were pooled, because spike-specific TCR depth and breadth did not differ between schedules. TCR sequencing covered 233 trial participants: about 210 given two doses of AZD1222 and about 26 given two doses of MenACWY control vaccine. Trial participants were enrolled by age into 18-55, 56-69 and 70-plus year subgroups, with roughly 160, 29 and 62 TCR-sequenced participants respectively.

Overall study results and their limits: After two AZD1222 doses, spike-specific TCR breadth and depth were significantly higher than at day 0 and than in MenACWY recipients. Participants were mostly white British and included more females than males, and it was suggested by the authors that clonal diversity may have been underestimated. Conclusions about previously exposed vaccinees were limited because only six AZD1222 recipients were SARS-CoV-2 seropositive at baseline. The whole spike protein was spanned by vaccine-associated CD4 TCRs, and dominant responses were seen in regions 160-218 and 743-854. Because no day 14 peak-response samples were available, the repertoires could be characterized only after the peak T cell response. Epitopes outside the regions mutated in the B.1.351 and B.1.1.7 variants were reportedly recognized by nearly half of the unique spike-specific TCRs. In the small 56-69-year group, the increase in depth fell short of significance, most likely because of low power.

A word on this clone: The specificity of this receptor is unknown. No base-level quality is on record; no much larger clone is a single base apart.

The sample's time point label, decoded: baseline before first vaccination. Vaccinee samples came from UK trials COV001 and COV002, including a single-blind randomized controlled phase 2/3 trial of AZD1222 (ChAdOx1 nCoV-19) in healthy adults. For TCRbeta chain sequencing, PBMC samples from trial participants were taken at day 0 and at day 28 after the second dose. The CDR3 regions of human TCRbeta chains were analyzed by immunosequencing. In the authors' own workflow: Repertoire TCRs were checked for matches against a reference library of SARS-CoV-2-specific TCRs that had been generated using the MIRA antigen-specificity platform. Breadth was defined as the fraction of unique TCRs that were SARS-CoV-2-associated, and depth was defined as the fraction of total T cells that were SARS-CoV-2-associated. Using the MIRA data, every spike-specific TCR was mapped to the spike region that the TCR reacted to and assigned to either a CD4 or a CD8 class. Log10-transformed breadth and depth values were compared by one-way ANOVA with Sidak's multiple comparisons tests. The source is immuneACCESS, and TCRdb retained only in-frame sequences with V and J called. Part of the clones is not carried over; for the studies checked, unresolved V genes explain less than half of this, and the remainder is unexplained. V, J and clone size were drawn from that table, and D and trimming were deduced from the DNA. The sample contains about 92,000 clones, more than 75% of them found a single time. The ten largest clones capture roughly 10% of the sample.

Counted from cysteine to phenylalanine, this CDR3 has 14 amino acids. Of all the DNA, just the CDR3 is kept, 42 bases in frame from base 1. The germline V gene provides CDR1 SNHLY and CDR2 FYNNEI. V and J are truncated by 4 bases and 0 bases respectively, leaving an intervening sequence of 9 bases. This receptor was identified in an adult in good health. The chain was built from TRBV2 and TRBJ1-2; a tentative D match to TRBD1 spans 5 bases. This specimen consisted of peripheral blood, obtained on day 0 of AZD1222 vaccination. The DNA reads TGTGCCAGCAGTGGGACACCTTCTAACTATGGCTACACCTTC. Translated, it reads CASSGTPSNYGYTF.